Below are 8 T cell receptor beta chains sequenced from a single sample in a study of shared clonotypes between healthy human individuals. Sequenced by immunoSEQ multiplex PCR; TCRdb stores in-frame clones only, minus some. The sample carries 700,000 to 950,000 clones, 90% to 98% recorded once. Naive CD8 populations comprised CD45RO-negative cells positively selected for CCR7, excluding terminally differentiated effector memory CD45RA+ cells. The sequenced material came from naive CD8+ T cells sorted from blood. Receptor source: a man younger than 45 in good health.

This clone was recorded once. The chain has TRBV7-9 and TRBJ2-6; D not certain. The ends were cut back, 2 bases at V and 4 bases at J, with 12 bases in the middle. Germline lookup yields CDR1 SEHNR and CDR2 FQNEAQ (reference sequence). The CDR3 spans 16 residues. The CDR3 is CASSLSARAGANVLTF. CDR3 in DNA: TGTGCCAGCAGCTTAAGTGCCCGAGCCGGGGCCAACGTCCTGACTTTC.

This rearrangement joins TRBV21-1 to TRBJ1-1; TRBD1, as called in the table, went unchecked against the DNA. TRBV21-1 is shown as a pseudogene. This CDR3 contains 16 residues. The CDR3 protein is CASSKTPETPNTEAFF. The CDR3 DNA follows: TGTGCCAGCAGCAAAACCCCCGAAACACCGAACACTGAAGCTTTCTTT.

This clone was counted a single time. This sequence joins TRBV7-3 and TRBJ2-5, with a possible D match to TRBD2 (7 bases). The CDR3 contains 14 residues. CDR1 is SGHTA and CDR2 is FQGTGA in the germline V gene. V was clipped by 2 bases and J by 5 bases, with 12 bases between them. CDR3 protein: CASSLAGGQETQYF. DNA for the CDR3: TGTGCCAGCAGCTTAGCCGGGGGGCAGGAGACCCAGTACTTC.

The rearrangement links TRBV5-1 to TRBJ2-7, with D possibly called TRBD1 or TRBD2 (5 bases each). The germline V gene encodes CDR1 SGHRS and CDR2 YFSETQ. The CDR3 has 14 amino acids. Trimming stripped 4 bases from V and 3 bases from J, with 14 bases between. The CDR3 coding sequence is TGCGCCAGCAGCCCAGCCGGGACCCTCTACGAGCAGTACTTC. It yields the protein CASSPAGTLYEQYF.

DNA for the CDR3: TGTGCCAGCAGTTTTCGGATGAACACTGAAGCTTTCTTT. Its translation is CASSFRMNTEAFF. The chain joins TRBV28 to TRBJ1-1; no firm D call. The CDR3 runs to 13 residues. V was shortened by 3 bases and J by 0 bases, with 5 bases between the two germline ends. The germline V gene has CDR1 MDHEN and CDR2 SYDVKM. Full variable domain (remainder filled in from reference TRBV28 and TRBJ1-1): DVKVTQSSRYLVKRTGEKVFLECVQDMDHENMFWYRQDPGLGLRLIYFSYDVKMKEKGDIPEGYSVSREKKERFSLILESASTNQTSMYLCASSFRMNTEAFFGQGTRLTVV.

The chain links TRBV2 to TRBJ1-1; D is unresolved. V was trimmed by 8 bases and J by 10 bases, leaving 8 bases between them. This CDR3 has 9 amino acids. Per germline, CDR1 SNHLY and CDR2 FYNNEI. CDR3 sequence: CASRPLAFF. The CDR3 DNA reads TGTGCCAGCCGCCCCTTAGCTTTCTTT.

The chain has TRBV28 and TRBJ2-5; D ambiguous. The CDR3 totals 14 residues. CDR1 and CDR2 from the germline V gene are MDHEN and SYDVKM. Trimming pared 2 bases from V and 0 bases from J, leaving 7 bases between. The CDR3 DNA follows: TGTGCCAGCAGTTTAGAACGGTACCAAGAGACCCAGTACTTC. Encoded protein: CASSLERYQETQYF.

The V and J genes are TRBV27 and TRBJ2-7, with 13 bases identical to TRBD2. CDR3 length: 15 amino acids. J was trimmed by 4 bases and V by 0 bases; bases with no gene match: 0. The germline V gene has CDR1 MNHEY and CDR2 SMNVEV (reference sequence). In DNA form, the CDR3 reads TGTGCCAGCAGTTTATCGACTAGCGGGAGGTACGAGCAGTACTTC. Translation: CASSLSTSGRYEQYF.